This passage covers 17 T cell receptor beta chains from one sample sequenced in a study of CD8 T cells in ankylosing spondylitis (dated by TCRdb to about 2017). The protocol used for the library was 5' RACE. Data came from an Illumina HiSeq 2500. TCRdb reprocessing: public reads trimmed at Q25 with fastp, clones called with MiXCR, in-frame beta chains kept. CDR3 protein sequences are deduplicated, and each keeps its most common genes and DNA. The sample contains roughly 230,000 distinct CDR3 sequences, 15% to 20% of them found a single time. Of the sample, over 25% is held by the ten largest clones. The material sequenced was blood, either unsorted or a sorted T cell fraction (not recorded which). The receptors here all came from a male donor with ankylosing spondylitis or in good health (not recorded which).

There are a few counts of this clonotype. This chain joins TRBV6-1 and TRBJ2-7; TRBD1 agrees at 7 bases. The CDR3 runs 15 residues. V gave up 0 bases and J gave up 2 bases; unmatched junction bases: 4. Germline V gene sequence: CDR1 MNHNS, CDR2 SASEGT. CDR3 nucleotide sequence: TGTGCCAGCAGTGAAGCCCACAGGGGCCCCTACGAGCAGTACTTC. This sequence encodes CASSEAHRGPYEQYF.

This clonotype was recorded a few times. V is TRBV27 and J is TRBJ1-1; 9 bases are a match to TRBD1. Unmatched junction bases numbered 7, after V lost 6 bases and J lost 11 bases. In germline, CDR1 is MNHEY, CDR2 SMNVEV (reference sequence). There are 12 residues in the CDR3. CDR3 bases: TGTGCCAGCAGCCTGACAGGGGGTAGCGCTTTCTTT. Translation: CASSLTGGSAFF.

This clonotype was seen repeatedly, ten times or more. This chain's CDR3 is CASSSRDSHRGDEQYF. DNA for the CDR3: TGTGCCAGCAGCTCCCGGGACAGCCATCGGGGAGACGAGCAGTACTTC. V is TRBV7-9 and J is TRBJ2-7; 7 positions match TRBD1. Germline CDR1 SEHNR, CDR2 FQNEAQ (reference sequence). The CDR3 totals 16 residues. The V and J ends lost 4 bases and 5 bases, in that order; junction bases with no gene match: 14.

The chain uses TRBV14 and TRBJ2-7, with D uncertain. Germline V gene data show CDR1 as SGHDN and CDR2 as FVKESK. The length of the CDR3 is 16 residues. With 0 bases removed from V and 0 bases from J, the gap between germline ends came to 12 bases. CDR3 bases: TGTGCCAGCAGCCAAGACCCAGACCCTAGCTCCTACGAGCAGTACTTC. Protein sequence: CASSQDPDPSSYEQYF.

This clonotype was observed a few times. The chain combines TRBV5-1 with TRBJ2-1; 12 positions match TRBD2. There are 18 residues in the CDR3. V was pared by 0 bases and J by 1 base, with 5 bases of the junction left unmatched. Germline lookup yields CDR1 SGHRS and CDR2 YFSETQ. The CDR3 nucleotides are TGCGCCAGCAGCTTGGGACTAGCGGGAGACTTTTCCTACAATGAGCAGTTCTTC. Translating gives CASSLGLAGDFSYNEQFF.

A few counts support this clonotype. The V call is TRBV20-1, the J call TRBJ2-2; no clear D gene. The CDR3 runs to 14 residues. V lost 0 bases and J 2 bases, leaving 7 bases between the germline ends. Germline-derived CDR1 and CDR2 are DFQATT and SNEGSKA (reference sequence). CDR3 residues: CSARDLYNTGELFF. CDR3 nucleotides: TGCAGTGCTAGAGATTTGTACAACACCGGGGAGCTGTTTTTT.

This chain uses TRBV7-9 with TRBJ2-7; D may match TRBD1 or TRBD2 (5 bases each). Looked up from germline, CDR1 is SEHNR and CDR2 is FQNEAQ (reference sequence). The CDR3 runs 14 residues. V gave up 5 bases and J gave up 2 bases, with 13 bases separating them. CDR3 bases: TGTGCCAGCAGCGCACGGGACGGAACCTACGAGCAGTACTTC. Encoded protein: CASSARDGTYEQYF.

This clonotype has more than one count but fewer than ten. This rearrangement joins TRBV7-9 to TRBJ2-7; D is uncertain. CDR3 length: 14 residues. The V end was cut by 4 bases, the J end by 2 bases, with 12 bases between. CDR1 is SEHNR, CDR2 FQNEAQ, per germline (reference sequence). This chain's CDR3 is CASSSWPITYEQYF. CDR3 DNA: TGTGCCAGCAGCTCGTGGCCGATAACCTACGAGCAGTACTTC.

This clonotype appeared many times. The chain combines TRBV6-2 or TRBV6-3 with TRBJ2-1; possible D gene TRBD2, 6 bases. Per the germline V gene, CDR1 is MNHEY and CDR2 is SVGEGT. The CDR3 sequence is 16 residues long. Trimming took off 8 bases at V and 1 base at J, with 18 bases between the two ends. In DNA, the CDR3 is TGTGCCAGCGGTCCCGTCGGGAGAGGGTCCTACAATGAGCAGTTCTTC. This sequence encodes CASGPVGRGSYNEQFF.

This clonotype was seen more than once but under ten times. This chain links TRBV10-3 with TRBJ2-5, with D unclear. The germline V gene encodes CDR1 ENHRY and CDR2 SYGVKD. V shed 2 bases and J shed 4 bases, with 5 bases lying between them. The CDR3 covers 12 residues. CDR3 coding DNA: TGTGCCATCAGTGAGCCCCCAGAGACCCAGTACTTC. Its translation is CAISEPPETQYF.

This clonotype was seen a handful of times. The rearrangement joins TRBV12-3 or TRBV12-4 to TRBJ2-7; TRBD2 might be the D (5 bases). The CDR3 runs to 14 residues. V was clipped by 5 bases and J by 2 bases, with 13 bases between them. The CDR3 protein is CASSHRTSAYEQYF. The DNA for the CDR3 is TGTGCCAGCAGTCACCGGACTTCGGCCTACGAGCAGTACTTC.

The genes are TRBV7-9 and TRBJ2-3; D remains unclear. The CDR3 covers 16 residues. Germline V gene sequence: CDR1 SEHNR, CDR2 FQNEAQ (reference sequence). V gave up 4 bases and J gave up 2 bases, with 16 bases separating them. CDR3 region: CASSSFVGNLTDTQYF. CDR3 nucleotide sequence: TGTGCCAGCAGCTCCTTCGTGGGGAACCTCACAGATACGCAGTATTTT. The full variable domain, in which reference TRBV7-9 and TRBJ2-3 provide the parts outside the CDR3, is DTGVSQNPRHKITKRGQNVTFRCDPISEHNRLYWYRQTLGQGPEFLTYFQNEAQLEKSRLLSDRFSAERPKGSFSTLEIQRTEQGDSAMYLCASSSFVGNLTDTQYFGPGTRLTVL.

The table lists this clonotype with a few counts. This chain connects TRBV20-1 to TRBJ2-1; D may match TRBD1 or TRBD2 (6 bases each). This CDR3 contains 15 residues. From germline, CDR1 is DFQATT and CDR2 SNEGSKA (reference sequence). V was clipped by 1 base and J by 8 bases, with 18 bases between them. The CDR3, as DNA: TGCAGTGCTAGAGTTTGGGCTAGCGAGGGGGATGAGCAGTTCTTC. Translating it yields CSARVWASEGDEQFF.

The chain carries TRBV5-1 and TRBJ2-1, with 12 bases fitting TRBD2. The V segment lost 4 bases and the J segment 0 bases; nucleotides outside the gene matches: 5. Per the germline V gene, CDR1 is SGHRS and CDR2 is YFSETQ. The CDR3 consists of 17 residues. CDR3 in amino acids: CASSTGLAGTSYNEQFF. DNA for the CDR3: TGCGCCAGCAGCACGGGACTAGCGGGTACCTCCTACAATGAGCAGTTCTTC.

This clonotype was seen a few times. V and J are TRBV20-1 and TRBJ2-1; 12 nucleotides agree with TRBD2. The CDR3 runs to 17 residues. The germline CDR1 and CDR2 sequences are DFQATT and SNEGSKA (reference sequence). V lost 0 bases and J lost 5; bases outside the gene matches: 8. As DNA, the CDR3 is TGCAGTGCTAGAGAGACTAGCGGGAGCCAGTCGAACAATGAGCAGTTCTTC. Its translation is CSARETSGSQSNNEQFF.

The chain employs TRBV11-1 and TRBJ1-2, with TRBD1 matching over 8 bases. There are 18 residues in the CDR3. J gave up 3 bases and V 1 base, and 13 bases lay outside the gene matches. In germline, CDR1 is SGHAT, CDR2 FQDESV (reference sequence). The CDR3 nucleotides are TGTGCCAGCAGCTTAGTCCGCGAAGGACAGGGAAATTACTATGGCTACACCTTC. Translating it yields CASSLVREGQGNYYGYTF.

This clonotype was found a few times. The rearrangement uses TRBV20-1 and TRBJ2-5; the D gene is possibly TRBD1 (6 bases). Germline loops: CDR1 DFQATT, CDR2 SNEGSKA (reference sequence). The V end was cut by 6 bases, the J end by 3 bases, with 11 bases between. This CDR3 is built from 12 residues. The CDR3 here is CSARTEEETQYF. CDR3 coding DNA: TGCAGTGCAAGGACAGAAGAAGAGACCCAGTACTTC.